One sample yielded the 7 T cell receptor beta chains listed below, sequenced in a study of Graves' ophthalmopathy and Graves' hyperthyroidism. Amplified TCR beta CDR3 regions were obtained using RNA transcripts as template. RT-PCR in the first round used HTBI primers; a second-round multiplex PCR followed. TCRdb re-called the multiplex PCR reads with MiXCR, one entry per CDR3 protein. This sample has approximately 160,000 distinct CDR3 sequences, with less than 45% found just once. The sequenced material came from peripheral blood. Every receptor here comes from a woman aged 40 to 50 with Graves' ophthalmopathy.

This clonotype was recorded at least ten times. The chain employs TRBV19 and TRBJ2-6; TRBD1 or TRBD2 may be the D gene (6 bases each). This CDR3 spans 18 amino acids. V lost 4 bases to trimming and J lost 4 bases, with 20 bases between them. The germline CDR1 and CDR2 sequences are LNHDA and SQIVND (reference sequence). The CDR3 sequence: CASSSLGGRSFGANVLTF. Written as DNA, the CDR3 is TGTGCCAGTAGTAGCCTTGGGGGGCGCAGCTTCGGGGCCAACGTCCTGACTTTC. Full variable domain (missing parts from reference TRBV19 and TRBJ2-6): DGGITQSPKYLFRKEGQNVTLSCEQNLNHDAMYWYRQDPGQGLRLIYYSQIVNDFQKGDIAEGYSVSREKKESFPLTVTSAQKNPTAFYLCASSSLGGRSFGANVLTFGAGSRLTVL.

This clonotype showed up many times. The rearrangement joins TRBV12-3 or TRBV12-4 to TRBJ1-5, with D maybe TRBD1 (6 bases). Trimming took off 6 bases at V and 7 bases at J, with 10 bases between the two ends. The CDR3 has 12 residues. The CDR3 is CASRQGWQPQHF. The CDR3 region has the DNA TGTGCCAGCAGGCAGGGGTGGCAGCCCCAGCATTTT.

The J gene is TRBJ2-7, the V gene TRBV27; a weak D match, TRBD2 (5 bases). Germline CDR1 MNHEY, CDR2 SMNVEV (reference sequence). V lost 8 bases and J lost 3, with 20 bases in between. The CDR3 is 15 amino acids. The CDR3 region has the DNA TGTGCCAGCCGACTTTCCTCTAGCCCCCACTACGAGCAGTACTTC. The encoded protein is CASRLSSSPHYEQYF.

V and J are TRBV7-2 and TRBJ2-7, with D possibly TRBD2 on 5 matching bases. V was pared by 2 bases and J by 2 bases, with 10 bases between. Germline CDR1 and CDR2: SGHTA and FQGNSA. The CDR3 has 14 residues. The CDR3 region is CASSLSGEPYEQYF. The CDR3 DNA reads TGTGCCAGCAGCTTATCTGGGGAGCCCTACGAGCAGTACTTC. Drawing the rest from reference TRBV7-2 and TRBJ2-7, the complete variable domain is GAGVSQSPSNKVTEKGKDVELRCDPISGHTALYWYRQSLGQGLEFLIYFQGNSAPDKSGLPSDRFSAERTGGSVSTLTIQRTQQEDSAVYLCASSLSGEPYEQYFGPGTRLTVT.

This clonotype occurred many times. The V and J genes are TRBV29-1 and TRBJ1-1; D is unresolved. CDR1 and CDR2 from the germline V gene are SQVTM and ANQGSEA. This CDR3 comprises 14 residues. V lost 6 bases and J 1 base, leaving 15 bases between the germline ends. Here the CDR3 reads CSVSGRFSNTEAFF. The DNA for the CDR3 is TGCAGCGTCTCTGGGAGATTTTCGAACACTGAAGCTTTCTTT.

The rearrangement uses TRBV6-2 or TRBV6-3 and TRBJ1-1; possible D gene TRBD1, 6 bases. This CDR3 is 17 amino acids long. Trimming shortened V by 6 bases and J by 1 base, and 21 bases separated the two germline ends. The germline V gene has CDR1 MNHEY and CDR2 SVGEGT. CDR3 DNA sequence: TGTGCCAGCAGCGCCGACCCCCCAGGGGTCACGAACACTGAAGCTTTCTTT. Protein product: CASSADPPGVTNTEAFF.

This clonotype was counted many times. This chain joins TRBV28 and TRBJ1-5; D gene unclear. Germline CDR1 MDHEN, CDR2 SYDVKM. The V end was cut by 6 bases, the J end by 9 bases, with 12 bases between. The CDR3 consists of 12 residues. The chain's CDR3 is CASSPGGRPQHF. The DNA of the CDR3 is TGTGCCAGCAGCCCCGGTGGGCGGCCCCAGCATTTT.